The 10 T cell receptor beta chains below were found in one sample sequenced in a study of CD8+ T cells in alopecia areata. Investigators isolated RNA and reverse transcribed it into cDNA to act as the sequencing template. Repertoires were generated with immunoSEQ multiplex PCR, while TCRdb's copy carries only in-frame clones and drops some. The table shows around 34,000 clones, with around 60% occurring only once. The sequenced material came from NKG2D-high CD8+ T cells sorted from blood. Source of these receptors: a human donor with alopecia areata.

The chain joins TRBV5-6 to TRBJ2-7, with D unclear. Germline CDR1 is SGHDT and CDR2 is YYEEEE. The CDR3 runs 11 residues. V lost 2 bases to trimming and J lost 2 bases, with 2 bases between them. This CDR3 is CASSFAYEQYF. The CDR3 DNA is TGTGCCAGCAGCTTTGCCTACGAGCAGTACTTC.

The chain has TRBV28 and TRBJ2-7; TRBD2 might be the D (5 bases). V lost 2 bases to trimming and J lost 4 bases, with 15 bases between them. Germline loops: CDR1 MDHEN, CDR2 SYDVKM. This CDR3 comprises 15 residues. CDR3 nucleotide sequence: TGTGCCAGCAGTTTAGTGGGTAGCGCCATATACGAGCAGTACTTC. As protein: CASSLVGSAIYEQYF.

V gene TRBV18 combines with J gene TRBJ2-5; D remains unclear. CDR3 length: 13 residues. Germline V gene data show CDR1 as KGHSH and CDR2 as LQKENI. Trimming removed 3 bases from V and 0 bases from J, with 5 bases in between. CDR3: CASSPSYQETQYF. The CDR3 DNA is TGTGCCAGCTCACCCTCGTACCAAGAGACCCAGTACTTC.

This clone was detected once. V and J are TRBV7-3 and TRBJ1-1, with D hard to call. The V end lost 2 bases, the J end lost 7 bases, and 11 bases lay between the germline ends. There are 13 residues in the CDR3. CDR1 SGHTA and CDR2 FQGTGA come from the germline V gene. The CDR3 here is CASSLYGRDEAFF. The CDR3 nucleotides read TGTGCCAGCAGCTTATATGGACGGGATGAAGCTTTCTTT.

The V call is TRBV11-2, the J call TRBJ2-5; D may be TRBD2 (5 bases). CDR1 SGHAT and CDR2 FQNNGV come from the germline V gene. The ends were cut back, 5 bases at V and 2 bases at J, with 18 bases in the middle. The CDR3 is 16 residues long. The CDR3 loop is CASSQASSEGQETQYF. CDR3 nucleotide sequence: TGTGCCAGCAGCCAGGCTAGCTCCGAGGGACAAGAGACCCAGTACTTC.

This clone was detected a few times. The chain employs TRBV6-4 and TRBJ2-5; maybe TRBD2 (6 bases). The V end was cut by 5 bases, the J end by 5 bases, with 9 bases between. Germline CDR1 and CDR2: MRHNA and SNTAGT. This CDR3 comprises 12 residues. CDR3: CASSSGRETQYF. CDR3 DNA: TGTGCCAGCAGTTCTGGGAGGGAGACCCAGTACTTC.

This chain connects TRBV27 to TRBJ1-5; D is unresolved. Germline V gene sequence: CDR1 MNHEY, CDR2 SMNVEV (reference sequence). Trimming cost V 9 bases and J 8 bases, with 5 bases left between them. The CDR3 consists of 9 residues. DNA of the CDR3: TGTGCCAGGAGAAAGCCCCAGCATTTT. It yields the protein CARRKPQHF.

The chain links TRBV19 to TRBJ2-1; D not certain. CDR1 LNHDA and CDR2 SQIVND come from the germline V gene (reference sequence). The germline V and J ends were trimmed by 6 bases and 0 bases, with 6 bases remaining between them. This CDR3 is built from 13 residues. CDR3 in amino acids: CASSLNSYNEQFF. CDR3 DNA sequence: TGTGCCAGTAGCCTCAACTCCTACAATGAGCAGTTCTTC.

This clone was counted only a few times. The chain carries TRBV7-9 and TRBJ2-3, with TRBD2 as a possible D gene (6 bases). Trimming stripped 5 bases from V and 6 bases from J, with 18 bases between. CDR3 length: 15 amino acids. Germline assignment: CDR1 SEHNR and CDR2 FQNEAQ (reference sequence). As DNA, the CDR3 is TGTGCCAGCAGCAGTCGGCGGGGCCCCGCGGATACGCAGTATTTT. It encodes CASSSRRGPADTQYF.

The chain uses TRBV7-2 and TRBJ2-7; 11 bases map to TRBD2. CDR3 size: 14 residues. With 6 bases clipped from V and 1 base from J, the junction kept 2 bases outside the gene matches. Germline V lookup: CDR1 SGHTA, CDR2 FQGNSA. CDR3 nucleotides: TGTGCCAGCAGACGACTAGCGGGGTCCTACGAGCAGTACTTC. Its protein product is CASRRLAGSYEQYF.